This entry is about one TCR beta chain. The entry originates in a study of T cell changes during pregnancy in multiple sclerosis. Sequencing was performed with immunoSEQ multiplex PCR; in TCRdb, only in-frame clones are kept and a portion is missing. The profile covers tens of thousands of clones, with around 93% appearing a single time and 1.3% to 1.5% taken by the ten largest. CDR3 length: 13 residues. V lost 3 bases, J lost 6 bases, and 6 bases stayed unmatched. Germline-derived CDR1 and CDR2 are GTSNPN and SVGIG (reference sequence). The genes are TRBV30 and TRBJ2-3; the match to TRBD2 covers 7 bases. The sequences come from peripheral blood, collected in the third trimester of pregnancy. This sequence was found in a female donor in good health, enrolled as a control in a pregnancy study. The CDR3 DNA follows: TGTGCCTGGAGCCCTGGACTAGACGATACGCAGTATTTT. It specifies CAWSPGLDDTQYF.